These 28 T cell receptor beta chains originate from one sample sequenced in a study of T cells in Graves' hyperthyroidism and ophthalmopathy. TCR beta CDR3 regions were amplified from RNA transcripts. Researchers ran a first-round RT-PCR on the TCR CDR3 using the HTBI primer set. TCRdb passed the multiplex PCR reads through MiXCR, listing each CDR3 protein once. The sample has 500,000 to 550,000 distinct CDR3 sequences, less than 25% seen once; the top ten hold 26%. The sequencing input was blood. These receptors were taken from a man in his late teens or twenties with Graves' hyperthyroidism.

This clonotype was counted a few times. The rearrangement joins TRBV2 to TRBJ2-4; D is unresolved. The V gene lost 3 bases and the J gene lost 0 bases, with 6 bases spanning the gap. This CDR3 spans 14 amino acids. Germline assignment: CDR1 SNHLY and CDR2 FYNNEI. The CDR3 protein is CASSDYLAKNIQYF. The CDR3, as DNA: TGTGCCAGCAGTGACTACCTAGCCAAAAACATTCAGTACTTC.

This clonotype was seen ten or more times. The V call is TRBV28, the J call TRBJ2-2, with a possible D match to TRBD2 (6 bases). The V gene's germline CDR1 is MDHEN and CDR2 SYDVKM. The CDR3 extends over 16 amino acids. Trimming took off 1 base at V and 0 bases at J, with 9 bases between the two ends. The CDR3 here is CASSLLWEANTGELFF. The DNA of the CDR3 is TGTGCCAGCAGTTTATTATGGGAGGCGAACACCGGGGAGCTGTTTTTT.

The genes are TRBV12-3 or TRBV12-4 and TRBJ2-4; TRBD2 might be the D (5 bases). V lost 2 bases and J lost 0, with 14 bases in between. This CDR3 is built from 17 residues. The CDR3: CASSLRSGFGAKNIQYF. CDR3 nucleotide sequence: TGTGCCAGCAGTTTAAGATCGGGGTTTGGAGCCAAAAACATTCAGTACTTC.

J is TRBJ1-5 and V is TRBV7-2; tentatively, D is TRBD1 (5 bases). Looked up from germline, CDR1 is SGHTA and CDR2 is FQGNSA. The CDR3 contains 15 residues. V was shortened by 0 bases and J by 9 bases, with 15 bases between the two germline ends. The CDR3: CASSLARPTRGPQHF. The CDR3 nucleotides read TGTGCCAGCAGCTTAGCCCGACCAACAAGGGGGCCCCAGCATTTT.

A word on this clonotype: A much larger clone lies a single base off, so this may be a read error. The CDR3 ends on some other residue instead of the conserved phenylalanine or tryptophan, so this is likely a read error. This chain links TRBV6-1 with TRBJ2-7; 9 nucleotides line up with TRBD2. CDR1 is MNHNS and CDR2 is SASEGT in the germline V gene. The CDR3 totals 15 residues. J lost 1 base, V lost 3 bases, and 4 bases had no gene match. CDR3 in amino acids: CASSDISGSSYEQYY. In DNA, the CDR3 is TGTGCCAGCAGTGACATTAGCGGGAGTTCCTACGAGCAGTACTAC.

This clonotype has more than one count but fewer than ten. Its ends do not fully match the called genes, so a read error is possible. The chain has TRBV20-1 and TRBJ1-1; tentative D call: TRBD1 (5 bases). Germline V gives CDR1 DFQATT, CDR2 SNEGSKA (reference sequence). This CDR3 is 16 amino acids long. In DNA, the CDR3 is TGCAGTGCTGGAGATCTAGGCGGGGGACTTAACACTGAAGCTTTCTTT. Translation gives CSAGDLGGGLNTEAFF.

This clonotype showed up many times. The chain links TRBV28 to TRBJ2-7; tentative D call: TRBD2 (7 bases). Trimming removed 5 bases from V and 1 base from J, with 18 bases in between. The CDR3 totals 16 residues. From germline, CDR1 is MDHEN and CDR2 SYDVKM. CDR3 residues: CASSLRGRGGSYEQYF. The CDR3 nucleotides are TGTGCCAGCAGTCTCCGAGGTAGGGGGGGATCCTACGAGCAGTACTTC.

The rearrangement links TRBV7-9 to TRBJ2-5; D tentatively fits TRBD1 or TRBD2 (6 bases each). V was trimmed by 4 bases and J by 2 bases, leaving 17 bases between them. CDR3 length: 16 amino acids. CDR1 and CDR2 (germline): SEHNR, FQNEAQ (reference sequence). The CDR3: CASSSGPGAIQETQYF. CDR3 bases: TGTGCCAGCAGCTCCGGCCCGGGGGCGATACAAGAGACCCAGTACTTC.

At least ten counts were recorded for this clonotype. CDR3 coding DNA: TGTGCCAGCAGTGAAGAGGTGGTATCCTACGAGCAGTACTTC. It codes for CASSEEVVSYEQYF. This sequence joins TRBV2 and TRBJ2-7, with D unresolved. Trimming took 1 base from V and 1 from J, leaving 8 bases between them. CDR3 length: 14 amino acids. CDR1 and CDR2 from the germline V gene are SNHLY and FYNNEI.

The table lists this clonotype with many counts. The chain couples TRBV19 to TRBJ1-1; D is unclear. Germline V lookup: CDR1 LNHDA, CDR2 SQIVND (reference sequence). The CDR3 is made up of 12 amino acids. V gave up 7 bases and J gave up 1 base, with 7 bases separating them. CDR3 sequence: CASISTNTEAFF. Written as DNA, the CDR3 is TGTGCCAGTATTTCTACGAACACTGAAGCTTTCTTT.

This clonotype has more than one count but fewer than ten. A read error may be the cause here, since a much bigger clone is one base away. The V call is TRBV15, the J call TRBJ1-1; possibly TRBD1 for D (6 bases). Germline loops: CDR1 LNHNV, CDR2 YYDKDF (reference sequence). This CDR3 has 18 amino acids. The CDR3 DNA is TGTGCCACCAGCAGAGATTTTATGGCAGGGGATCCGAACACTGAAGCTTCCTTT. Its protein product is CATSRDFMAGDPNTEASF.

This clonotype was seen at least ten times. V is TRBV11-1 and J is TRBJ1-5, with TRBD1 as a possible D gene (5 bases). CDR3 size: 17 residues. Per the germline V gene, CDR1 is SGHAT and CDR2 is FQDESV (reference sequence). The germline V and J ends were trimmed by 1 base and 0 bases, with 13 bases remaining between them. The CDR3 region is CASSLGPEGLSNQPQHF. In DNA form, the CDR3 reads TGTGCCAGCAGCTTAGGTCCGGAGGGACTTAGCAATCAGCCCCAGCATTTT. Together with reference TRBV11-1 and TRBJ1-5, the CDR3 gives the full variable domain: EAEVAQSPRYKITEKSQAVAFWCDPISGHATLYWYRQILGQGPELLVQFQDESVVDDSQLPKDRFSAERLKGVDSTLKIQPAELGDSAMYLCASSLGPEGLSNQPQHFGDGTRLSIL.

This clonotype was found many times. CDR3 in amino acids: CASSERVSTQNTGELFF. DNA for the CDR3: TGTGCCAGCAGTGAACGCGTTTCGACCCAGAACACCGGGGAGCTGTTTTTT. This chain links TRBV2 with TRBJ2-2; D gene unclear. The germline gives CDR1 SNHLY, CDR2 FYNNEI. With 2 bases removed from V and 1 base from J, the gap between germline ends came to 14 bases. CDR3 length: 17 amino acids.

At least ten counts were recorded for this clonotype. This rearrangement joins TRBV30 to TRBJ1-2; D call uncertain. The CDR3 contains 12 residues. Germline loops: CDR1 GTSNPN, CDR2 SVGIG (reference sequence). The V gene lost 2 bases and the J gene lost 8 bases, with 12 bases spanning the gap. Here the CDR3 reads CAWSPGLGGYTF. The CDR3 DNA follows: TGTGCCTGGAGTCCAGGACTTGGCGGCTACACCTTC. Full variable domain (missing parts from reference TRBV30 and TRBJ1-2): SQTIHQWPATLVQPVGSPLSLECTVEGTSNPNLYWYRQAAGRGLQLLFYSVGIGQISSEVPQNLSASRPQDRQFILSSKKLLLSDSGFYLCAWSPGLGGYTFGSGTRLTVV.

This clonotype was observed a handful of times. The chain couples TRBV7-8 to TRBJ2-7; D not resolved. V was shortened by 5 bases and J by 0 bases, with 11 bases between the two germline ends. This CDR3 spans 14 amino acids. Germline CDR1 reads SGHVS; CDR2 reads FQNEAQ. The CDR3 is CASSPTYSSYEQYF. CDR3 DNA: TGTGCCAGCAGCCCGACTTATAGCTCCTACGAGCAGTACTTC.

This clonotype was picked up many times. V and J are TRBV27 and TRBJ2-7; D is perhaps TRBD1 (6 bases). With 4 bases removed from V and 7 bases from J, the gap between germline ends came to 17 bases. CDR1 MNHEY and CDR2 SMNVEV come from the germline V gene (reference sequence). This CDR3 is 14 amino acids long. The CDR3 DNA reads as TGTGCCAGCAGTTCGGGGACAACTCTTGGAGAGCAGTACTTC. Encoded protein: CASSSGTTLGEQYF.

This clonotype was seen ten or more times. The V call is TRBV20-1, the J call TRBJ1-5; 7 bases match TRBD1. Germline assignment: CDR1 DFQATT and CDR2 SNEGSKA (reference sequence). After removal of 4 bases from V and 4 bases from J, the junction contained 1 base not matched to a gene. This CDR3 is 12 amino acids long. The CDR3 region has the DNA TGCAGTGCTAAACAGGGGAATCAGCCCCAGCATTTT. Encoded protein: CSAKQGNQPQHF.

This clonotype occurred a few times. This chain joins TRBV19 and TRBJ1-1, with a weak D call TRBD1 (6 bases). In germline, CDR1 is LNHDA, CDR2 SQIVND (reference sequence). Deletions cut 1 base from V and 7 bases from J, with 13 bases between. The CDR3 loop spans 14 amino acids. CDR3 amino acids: CASSIAPWGHEAFF. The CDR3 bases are TGTGCCAGTAGTATAGCCCCCTGGGGGCATGAAGCTTTCTTT.

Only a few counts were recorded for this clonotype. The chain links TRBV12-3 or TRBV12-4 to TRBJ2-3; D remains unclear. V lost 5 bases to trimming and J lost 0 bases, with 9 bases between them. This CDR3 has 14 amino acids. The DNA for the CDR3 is TGTGCCAGCAGTGCTACCTATAGCACAGATACGCAGTATTTT. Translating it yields CASSATYSTDTQYF.

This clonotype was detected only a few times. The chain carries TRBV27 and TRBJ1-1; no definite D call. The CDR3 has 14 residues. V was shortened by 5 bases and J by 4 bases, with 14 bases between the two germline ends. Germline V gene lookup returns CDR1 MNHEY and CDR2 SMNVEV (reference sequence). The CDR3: CASSRTVRGTEAFF. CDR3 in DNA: TGTGCCAGCAGTCGCACGGTCCGGGGCACTGAAGCTTTCTTT.

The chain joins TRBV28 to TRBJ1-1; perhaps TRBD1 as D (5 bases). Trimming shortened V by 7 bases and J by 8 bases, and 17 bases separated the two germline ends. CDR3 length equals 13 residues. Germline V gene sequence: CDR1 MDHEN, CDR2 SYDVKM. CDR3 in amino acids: CASIPRDGREAFF. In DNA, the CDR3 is TGTGCCAGCATCCCCAGGGACGGAAGAGAAGCTTTCTTT.

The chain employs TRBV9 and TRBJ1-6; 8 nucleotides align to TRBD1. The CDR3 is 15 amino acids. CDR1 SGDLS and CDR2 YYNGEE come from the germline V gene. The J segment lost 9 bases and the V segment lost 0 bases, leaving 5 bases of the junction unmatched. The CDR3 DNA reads TGTGCCAGCAGCGTAGTCGGACAGGGAATTTCACCCCTCCACTTT. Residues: CASSVVGQGISPLHF.

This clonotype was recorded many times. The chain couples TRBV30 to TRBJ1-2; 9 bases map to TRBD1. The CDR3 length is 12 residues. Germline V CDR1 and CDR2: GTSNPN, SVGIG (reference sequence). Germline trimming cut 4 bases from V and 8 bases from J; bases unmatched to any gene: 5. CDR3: CAWTRTGEGYTF. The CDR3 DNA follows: TGTGCCTGGACTCGGACAGGGGAAGGCTACACCTTC.

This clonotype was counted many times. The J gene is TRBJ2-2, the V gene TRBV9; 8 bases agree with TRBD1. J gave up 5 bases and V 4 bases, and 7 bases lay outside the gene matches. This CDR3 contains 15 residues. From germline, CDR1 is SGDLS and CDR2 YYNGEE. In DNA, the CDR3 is TGTGCCAGCAGCACCCGGACAGGGATGACCGGGGAGCTGTTTTTT. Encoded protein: CASSTRTGMTGELFF.

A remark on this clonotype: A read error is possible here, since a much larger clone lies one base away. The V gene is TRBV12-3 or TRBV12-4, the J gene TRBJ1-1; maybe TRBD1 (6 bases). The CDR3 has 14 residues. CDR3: CASGFGRGDTEAFF. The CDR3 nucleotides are TGTGCCAGCGGTTTCGGGAGGGGGGACACTGAAGCTTTCTTT.

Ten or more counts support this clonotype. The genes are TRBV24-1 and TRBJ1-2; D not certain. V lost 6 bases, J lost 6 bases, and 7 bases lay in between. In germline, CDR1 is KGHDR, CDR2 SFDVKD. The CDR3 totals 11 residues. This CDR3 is CATSPWNGYTF. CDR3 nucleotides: TGTGCCACCAGTCCATGGAATGGCTACACCTTC.

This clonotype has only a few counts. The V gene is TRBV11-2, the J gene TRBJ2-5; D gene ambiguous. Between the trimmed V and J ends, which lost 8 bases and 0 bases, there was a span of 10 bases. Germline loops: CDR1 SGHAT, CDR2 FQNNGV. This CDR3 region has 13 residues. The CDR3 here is CASEQLYQETQYF. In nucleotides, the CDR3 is TGTGCCAGCGAACAGTTGTACCAAGAGACCCAGTACTTC.

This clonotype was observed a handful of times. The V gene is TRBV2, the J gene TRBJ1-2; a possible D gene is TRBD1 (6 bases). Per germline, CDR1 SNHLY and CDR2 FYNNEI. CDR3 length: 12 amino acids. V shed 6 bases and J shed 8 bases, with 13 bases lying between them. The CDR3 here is CASRTGGWGYTF. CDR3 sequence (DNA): TGTGCCAGCAGGACGGGGGGCTGGGGCTACACCTTC.